This is a list of T cell receptor beta chains from one sample in a study of T cells in Graves' hyperthyroidism and ophthalmopathy. MiXCR, applied by TCRdb to the multiplex PCR reads, yields one record per CDR3 protein. In the table there are approximately 690,000 distinct CDR3 sequences, more than 12% of which are singletons. The sample taken for sequencing was blood. The receptor set was obtained from a woman aged 45-65 years with Graves' ophthalmopathy. Both conserved end residues are trimmed from each CDR3. Fields, in order: J gene, V gene, CDR3 protein.

>TRBJ2-5|TRBV6-2/TRBV6-3
ASSSRTEQETQY
>TRBJ2-2|TRBV20-1
SAQTGVTGELF
>TRBJ1-3|TRBV12-3/TRBV12-4
ASSSFMGETPSGNTTY
>TRBJ2-1|TRBV7-9
ASSLVGQNNEQF
>TRBJ2-1|TRBV11-3
ASSFPSGAYNEQF
>TRBJ2-7|TRBV7-8
ASSLVGGTYEQY
>TRBJ2-2|TRBV13
ASKQGMNTGELF
>TRBJ2-1|TRBV5-1
ASSKSGAVHEQF
>TRBJ2-7|TRBV15
ATSRGGQPEQY
>TRBJ2-5|TRBV13
ASSLQGAGLGKRETQY
>TRBJ1-1|TRBV6-5
ASSYLTTENTEAF
>TRBJ2-1|TRBV29-1
SVEGEEGYYNEQF
>TRBJ1-5|TRBV24-1
ATSDSQTGNQPQH
>TRBJ2-7|TRBV29-1
SVEQSGNLYEQY
>TRBJ2-1|TRBV24-1
ATSERGAGSSYNEQF
>TRBJ2-3|TRBV9
ASSVSLAVSDTQY
>TRBJ2-2|TRBV18
ASSPRRDRDTGELF
>TRBJ1-5|TRBV28
ASASKWGWSQPQH
>TRBJ1-2|TRBV7-2
ASSRRQGINYGYT
>TRBJ1-2|TRBV6-2/TRBV6-3
ASSQRQANYGYT
>TRBJ2-2|TRBV24-1
ATSDLNRGNTGELF
>TRBJ2-3|TRBV30
AWTVSGRTDTQY
>TRBJ1-1|TRBV28
ASRERSNTEAF
>TRBJ1-4|TRBV6-1
ASSEAGRNEKLF
>TRBJ2-6|TRBV28
ASSRPGQGMANVLT
>TRBJ2-1|TRBV20-1
SATTSGRYNEQF
>TRBJ2-1|TRBV7-7
ASSPRDRAIDEQF
>TRBJ1-5|TRBV28
ASSLQSRRGWPQH
>TRBJ2-1|TRBV28
ASSFSLASGSRAEQF
>TRBJ2-5|TRBV6-5
ASSYSSSGSRRAETQY
>TRBJ2-7|TRBV5-1
ASSLGRDYEQY
>TRBJ1-5|TRBV6-1
ASTKGLPQH
>TRBJ2-5|TRBV7-9
ASSYLSGAAETQY
>TRBJ2-3|TRBV2
ASDRIAPSTDTQY
>TRBJ1-2|TRBV6-1
ASSGGTGYGYT
>TRBJ1-5|TRBV7-2
ASSLLGAQYNQPQH
>TRBJ1-5|TRBV19
ASRGDRVGNQPQH
>TRBJ1-2|TRBV15
ATSGKGSLLSGYT
>TRBJ2-2|TRBV30
ACRGHRANTGELF
>TRBJ2-5|TRBV4-2
ASSQERGGDRAQETQY
>TRBJ2-1|TRBV12-5
ASGLVLGRHNEQF
>TRBJ1-2|TRBV12-3/TRBV12-4
ASSEKGAGGYT
>TRBJ1-4|TRBV28
ASSFPGTGYEKLF
>TRBJ2-1|TRBV7-9
ASSPGGLAYSYNEQF
>TRBJ2-3|TRBV6-2/TRBV6-3
ASIYREDTRY
>TRBJ2-7|TRBV6-5
ASSYLGQGINEQY
>TRBJ1-2|TRBV6-1
ASREPGNYGYT
>TRBJ2-7|TRBV5-1
ASSLAIEAAGKFYEQY
>TRBJ1-1|TRBV11-2
ASSLDWADEAF
>TRBJ2-1|TRBV7-2
ASSYYSGRDNEQF
>TRBJ2-5|TRBV30
AWTRLPLLAGEETQY
>TRBJ2-3|TRBV11-1
ASSLWGTSGSTTDTQY
>TRBJ2-7|TRBV6-1
ASSAMPPPLAGGSYEQY
>TRBJ1-5|TRBV20-1
SAAQGSNQPQH
>TRBJ1-6|TRBV7-3
ASSRGARANNSPLH